This T cell receptor (beta chain) was found in a study of neurological immune-mediated disorders. Study-wide findings and caveats: Healthy controls had more TCR clonal expansion than multiple sclerosis, which showed the least, whereas HTLV-1-associated myelopathy showed the most. Private repertoires in all groups were suggested by the absence of shared CDR3 amino acid sequences among expanded clones across subjects.

Germline CDR1 and CDR2: LGHDT and YNNKEL (reference sequence). The ends were cut back, 5 bases at V and 6 bases at J, with 11 bases in the middle. This CDR3 spans 13 amino acids. Sample time point: longitudinal time-point 3. The unsorted libraries originated from 2 million PBMCs that had been stored at -80 C. This clonotype was observed many times. Its antigen is not identified. With 10-nucleotide random UMIs included, cDNA was synthesized by 5'RACE. TCRdb analysed the 5' RACE reads with MiXCR anew, one entry per CDR3 protein. Among 85,000 to 110,000 distinct CDR3 sequences listed, about a tenth were seen once.

Sequenced material: PBMCs. The receptor comes from a female donor with HTLV-1-associated myelopathy (HAM/TSP). This chain joins TRBV3-1 and TRBJ2-4; weak D call: TRBD1 (6 bases). CDR3 residues: CASSASRGNIQYF. The CDR3 DNA is TGTGCCAGCAGCGCTTCCAGGGGAAACATTCAGTACTTC.